The 11 T cell receptor beta chains presented below share a single source sample, sequenced in a study of T cell responses to AZD1222 COVID-19 vaccine. TCRdb keeps only in-frame clones here, not all; method: immunoSEQ multiplex PCR. This sample carries some 120,000 clones, 80% to 95% of them seen once, and the ten largest clones take 1.1%. The sample was peripheral blood, taken on day 0 of AZD1222 vaccination. Every receptor here comes from an adult in good health.

The genes are TRBV13 and TRBJ1-1, with D possibly TRBD1 on 5 matching bases. The CDR3 runs to 14 residues. Germline V CDR1 and CDR2: PRHDT, FYEKMQ (reference sequence). Trimming removed 5 bases from V and 6 bases from J, with 16 bases in between. The DNA of the CDR3 is TGTGCCAGCAGCCTGGGACGGATGGACCCTGAAGCTTTCTTT. Protein sequence: CASSLGRMDPEAFF.

The chain employs TRBV24-1 and TRBJ1-5, with no clear D. The germline V gene encodes CDR1 KGHDR and CDR2 SFDVKD. The V and J ends lost 4 bases and 2 bases respectively, with 11 bases between them. The CDR3 covers 15 residues. The CDR3 sequence: CATSEGLVGNQPQHF. CDR3 DNA sequence: TGTGCCACCAGTGAAGGGCTCGTAGGCAATCAGCCCCAGCATTTT.

This rearrangement joins TRBV19 to TRBJ1-6, with TRBD1 matching over 9 bases. This CDR3 contains 14 residues. CDR1 is LNHDA and CDR2 is SQIVND in the germline V gene (reference sequence). V lost 7 bases and J lost 9; bases outside the gene matches: 7. The CDR3 nucleotides are TGTGCCAGTACCTCTCGGGACAGGGTTTCACCCCTCCACTTT. This encodes CASTSRDRVSPLHF. Full variable domain (missing parts from reference TRBV19 and TRBJ1-6): DGGITQSPKYLFRKEGQNVTLSCEQNLNHDAMYWYRQDPGQGLRLIYYSQIVNDFQKGDIAEGYSVSREKKESFPLTVTSAQKNPTAFYLCASTSRDRVSPLHFGNGTRLTVT.

V gene TRBV6-2 or TRBV6-3 combines with J gene TRBJ2-7; 9 nucleotides align to TRBD2. The V and J ends lost 0 bases and 4 bases, in that order; junction bases with no gene match: 7. CDR3 size: 16 residues. Per the germline V gene, CDR1 is MNHEY and CDR2 is SVGEGT. The DNA for the CDR3 is TGTGCCAGCAGTTACTCGTGGGGACTAGCAGTTTACGAGCAGTACTTC. As protein: CASSYSWGLAVYEQYF.

The chain employs TRBV3-1 (or the pseudogene TRBV3-2) and TRBJ1-2; possibly TRBD1 for D (5 bases). The V end lost 1 base, the J end lost 7 bases, and 19 bases lay between the germline ends. Germline V CDR1 and CDR2: LGHDT, YNNKEL (reference sequence). The CDR3 loop spans 16 amino acids. The CDR3 protein is CASSQAWTTLGGGYTF. The CDR3 DNA sequence: TGTGCCAGCAGCCAAGCCTGGACAACCTTAGGCGGTGGCTACACCTTC.

Here the CDR3 DNA reads TGTGCCAGCAGCCCAGGAGCTATCCCCTACGAGCAGTACTTC. Encoded protein: CASSPGAIPYEQYF. This chain joins TRBV7-9 and TRBJ2-7; D ambiguous. This CDR3 spans 14 amino acids. V lost 5 bases, J lost 2 bases, and 13 bases lay in between. Germline loops: CDR1 SEHNR, CDR2 FQNEAQ (reference sequence). Variable domain in full (rest from reference TRBV7-9 and TRBJ2-7): DTGVSQNPRHKITKRGQNVTFRCDPISEHNRLYWYRQTLGQGPEFLTYFQNEAQLEKSRLLSDRFSAERPKGSFSTLEIQRTEQGDSAMYLCASSPGAIPYEQYFGPGTRLTVT.

V usage is TRBV6-1 and J usage is TRBJ2-6, with D unclear. The CDR3 totals 14 residues. CDR1 is MNHNS, CDR2 SASEGT, per germline. Deletions cut 2 bases from V and 2 bases from J, with 4 bases between. The CDR3, as DNA: TGTGCCAGCAGTGAACTGACTGGGGCCAACGTCCTGACTTTC. As protein: CASSELTGANVLTF.

This sequence joins TRBV5-1 and TRBJ1-1; TRBD1 agrees at 11 bases. Per the germline V gene, CDR1 is SGHRS and CDR2 is YFSETQ. The J segment lost 4 bases and the V segment lost 2 bases, leaving 4 bases of the junction unmatched. The CDR3 length is 15 residues. The DNA of the CDR3 is TGCGCCAGCAGCTTAGGACAGGGGGCAGGCACTGAAGCTTTCTTT. Encoded protein: CASSLGQGAGTEAFF.

This clone was seen a single time. The V and J genes are TRBV6-5 and TRBJ1-6, with D unresolved. Germline CDR1 is MNHEY and CDR2 is SVGAGI. This CDR3 is built from 13 residues. Trimming left V 7 bases short and J 5 bases short, with 9 bases between. In DNA form, the CDR3 reads TGTGCCAGCATGGCAAGGGATAATTCACCCCTCCACTTT. Its protein is CASMARDNSPLHF.

The V gene is TRBV5-4, the J gene TRBJ1-3; D not certain. Germline V CDR1 and CDR2: SGHNT, YYREEE (reference sequence). Trimming left V 5 bases short and J 0 bases short, with 12 bases between. The CDR3 totals 15 residues. In DNA, the CDR3 is TGTGCCAGCAGTTTAAATCTCGACTCTGGAAACACCATATATTTT. It encodes CASSLNLDSGNTIYF. Together with reference TRBV5-4 and TRBJ1-3, the CDR3 gives the full variable domain: ETGVTQSPTHLIKTRGQQVTLRCSSQSGHNTVSWYQQALGQGPQFIFQYYREEENGRGNFPPRFSGLQFPNYSSELNVNALELDDSALYLCASSLNLDSGNTIYFGEGSWLTVV.

The J gene is TRBJ2-7, the V gene TRBV5-1; perhaps D is TRBD1 or TRBD2 (5 bases each). The germline CDR1 and CDR2 sequences are SGHRS and YFSETQ. Trimming stripped 0 bases from V and 0 bases from J, with 10 bases between. The CDR3 is 15 amino acids. CDR3 DNA sequence: TGCGCCAGCAGCTTGGCGGGACGGAGCTCCTACGAGCAGTACTTC. Protein: CASSLAGRSSYEQYF.